Below are 3 T cell receptor beta chains sequenced from a single sample in a study of blood T cell repertoires in COVID-19. Clones were sequenced by immunoSEQ multiplex PCR, and TCRdb holds only the in-frame ones, with some missing. The table has over 250,000 clones, approximately 85% seen once; the top ten hold about 5.1%. The specimen was peripheral blood. These receptors were obtained from a man aged 45-65 years with active or convalescent COVID-19.

V gene TRBV28 combines with J gene TRBJ1-5; no definite D call. The CDR3 consists of 18 residues. CDR1 and CDR2 from the germline V gene are MDHEN and SYDVKM. V was trimmed by 4 bases and J by 0 bases, leaving 19 bases between them. The CDR3 nucleotides are TGTGCCAGCAGTTCCCCTGGGCTGCTAGCGTATAGCAATCAGCCCCAGCATTTT. Its protein product is CASSSPGLLAYSNQPQHF.

The chain recombines TRBV28 with TRBJ2-7, with D possibly TRBD2 on 6 matching bases. V shed 4 bases and J shed 5 bases, with 18 bases lying between them. The V gene's germline CDR1 is MDHEN and CDR2 SYDVKM. The CDR3 has 15 residues. The CDR3 sequence is CASSSPGRSRNEQYF. DNA of the CDR3: TGTGCCAGCAGTTCCCCCGGGAGAAGTAGGAACGAGCAGTACTTC.

The chain uses TRBV7-9 and TRBJ2-7; 7 nucleotides match TRBD2. The trim removed 7 bases at V and 2 bases at J, leaving 11 bases unmatched. The CDR3 extends over 15 amino acids. The germline V gene has CDR1 SEHNR and CDR2 FQNEAQ (reference sequence). The DNA for the CDR3 is TGTGCCAGCACTAATAACCGGGGGGTCGCCTACGAGCAGTACTTC. Its protein is CASTNNRGVAYEQYF.